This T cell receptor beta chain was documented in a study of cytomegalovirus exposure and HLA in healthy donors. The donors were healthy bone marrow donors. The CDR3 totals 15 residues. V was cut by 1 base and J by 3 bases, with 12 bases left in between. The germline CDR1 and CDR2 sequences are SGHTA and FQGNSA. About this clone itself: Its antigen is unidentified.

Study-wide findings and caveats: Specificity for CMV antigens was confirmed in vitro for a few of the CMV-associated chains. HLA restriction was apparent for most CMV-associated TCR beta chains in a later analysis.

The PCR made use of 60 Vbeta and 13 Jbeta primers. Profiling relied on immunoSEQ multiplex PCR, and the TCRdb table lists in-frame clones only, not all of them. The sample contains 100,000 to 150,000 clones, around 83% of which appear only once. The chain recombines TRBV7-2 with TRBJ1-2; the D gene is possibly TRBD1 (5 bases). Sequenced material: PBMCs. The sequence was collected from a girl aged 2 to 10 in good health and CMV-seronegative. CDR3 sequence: CASSLGWTHDYGYTF. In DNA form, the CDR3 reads TGTGCCAGCAGCTTAGGGTGGACACACGACTATGGCTACACCTTC.